Sequencing of this T cell receptor beta chain was carried out in a study of T cells after yellow fever vaccination. Deletions cut 0 bases from V and 7 bases from J, with 21 bases between. The germline gives CDR1 SGHVS, CDR2 FQNEAQ. The CDR3 consists of 17 residues. Points from the study as a whole: Secondary responses were weaker yet peaked faster, day 5 versus 15.

TCRdb independently ran MiXCR on the 5' RACE reads; one entry per CDR3 protein. The sample holds roughly 310,000 distinct CDR3 sequences, around 4% seen once. This clonotype has ten or more counts. Antigen specificity is unknown. The chain uses TRBV7-8 and TRBJ2-5; weak D call: TRBD2 (7 bases). This specimen consisted of PBMCs, obtained on the day of the yellow fever booster vaccination. This TCR derives from a young man who received the YFV17D yellow fever vaccine. The DNA of the CDR3 is TGTGCCAGCAGCTTAGCGATACGGAGGGGGGGGCGTGGGACCCAGTACTTC. Protein sequence: CASSLAIRRGGRGTQYF.